This T cell receptor (beta chain) was captured in a study of beta chain features in type 1 diabetes. Study observations and caveats: Because the template was cDNA, high-expressing cells might be over-represented.

This clone appeared a few times. Its antigen is undetermined. This CDR3 spans 15 amino acids. The germline gives CDR1 SGHRS, CDR2 YFSETQ. Between the trimmed V and J ends, which lost 2 bases and 0 bases, there was a span of 11 bases. cDNA synthesis used the whole RNA isolate, giving expressed TCRB sequences. Profiling relied on immunoSEQ multiplex PCR, and the TCRdb table lists in-frame clones only, not all of them. The table includes about 60,000 clones, approximately 62% detected once. This TCR was sampled from a woman aged 18-29 years in good health. V and J are TRBV5-1 and TRBJ2-5; D perhaps matches TRBD1 (5 bases). Sequencing was carried out using Tregs from blood. The CDR3 DNA reads as TGCGCCAGCAGCTTCGGGCAGGGCTACCAAGAGACCCAGTACTTC. Amino acids: CASSFGQGYQETQYF.